These 18 T cell receptor beta chains came from one sample sequenced in a study of human T cells and chemical hapten exposure. Each CDR3 protein gets one entry after TCRdb re-called the RACE reads with MiXCR. The sample gives tens of thousands of distinct CDR3 sequences, just under 9% of which show up once; 2.5% to 3.5% is in the top ten. The time point: healthy volunteer bleed at 2 weeks. Total RNA was isolated from unfractionated whole blood. The sample consisted of whole blood. The source of these receptors is a female donor in good health. Some clones in this sample may be carry-over from other donors' samples.

This clonotype has at least ten counts. The J gene is TRBJ2-1, the V gene TRBV12-5; TRBD2 is a possible D gene (7 bases). V lost 5 bases and J lost 9, with 14 bases in between. CDR1 is LGHNT, CDR2 FRNRAP, per germline. The CDR3 extends over 13 amino acids. The chain's CDR3 is CASGGRGEGEQFF. The CDR3 DNA is TGTGCTAGTGGTGGAAGGGGGGAGGGTGAGCAGTTCTTC.

This clonotype was seen ten or more times. The V and J genes are TRBV28 and TRBJ1-1, with D perhaps TRBD1 (5 bases). The CDR3 extends over 15 amino acids. Per germline, CDR1 MDHEN and CDR2 SYDVKM. Trimming removed 7 bases at V and 0 bases at J, with 15 bases between. CDR3 in amino acids: CASIPRGSLNTEAFF. CDR3 in DNA: TGTGCCAGCATTCCGCGGGGCAGCTTGAACACTGAAGCTTTCTTT.

This clonotype occurred many times. The chain recombines TRBV6-1 with TRBJ2-1; D uncertain. V lost 6 bases and J 7 bases, leaving 10 bases between the germline ends. Germline V gene data show CDR1 as MNHNS and CDR2 as SASEGT. The CDR3 spans 12 residues. CDR3 in amino acids: CASRPTWNEQFF. In DNA, the CDR3 is TGTGCCAGCAGACCTACATGGAATGAGCAGTTCTTC.

About this clonotype: Just one base apart from a much larger clone, this may be a read error. The V gene is TRBV20-1, the J gene TRBJ2-1; D not resolved. Germline CDR1 is DFQATT and CDR2 is SNEGSKA (reference sequence). There are 12 residues in the CDR3. Trimming removed 3 bases from V and 3 bases from J, with 6 bases in between. The CDR3 region has the DNA TGCAGTGCTAGGTGGGACTACAATGAGCAGTTCTTC. Its protein product is CSARWDYNEQFF.

The table lists this clonotype with a few counts. The J gene is TRBJ2-1, the V gene TRBV20-1; 7 nucleotides line up with TRBD1. Trimming took 3 bases from V and 3 from J; bases not matched to a gene: 11. CDR1 is DFQATT and CDR2 is SNEGSKA in the germline V gene (reference sequence). CDR3 length: 16 residues. CDR3 in amino acids: CSASGDSFKIYNEQFF. The CDR3 DNA reads TGCAGTGCTAGTGGGGACAGCTTTAAGATCTACAATGAGCAGTTCTTC.

This chain joins TRBV12-3 or TRBV12-4 and TRBJ2-1; possibly TRBD2 for D (6 bases). The length of the CDR3 is 15 residues. V dropped 6 bases and J dropped 0 bases, with 12 bases sitting between them. This chain's CDR3 is CASRRSGSSYNEQFF. The CDR3 DNA sequence: TGTGCCAGCAGGCGAAGCGGGTCCTCCTACAATGAGCAGTTCTTC.

In its sample, this clonotype was seen a few times. CDR3 in amino acids: CASRDRLGTEAFF. CDR3 in DNA: TGTGCCAGCAGGGACAGGTTAGGGACTGAAGCTTTCTTT. The rearrangement uses TRBV2 and TRBJ1-1; 7 positions match TRBD1. CDR1 is SNHLY and CDR2 is FYNNEI in the germline V gene. This CDR3 comprises 13 residues. Unmatched junction bases numbered 6, after V lost 6 bases and J lost 5 bases.

The genes are TRBV28 and TRBJ2-3, with D perhaps matching TRBD2 (6 bases). The V end lost 6 bases, the J end lost 2 bases, and 18 bases lay between the germline ends. The germline gives CDR1 MDHEN, CDR2 SYDVKM. The CDR3 has 16 residues. The CDR3 sequence is CASSLRGALPTDTQYF. For the CDR3, the DNA is TGTGCCAGCAGCCTTCGCGGGGCCCTCCCCACAGATACGCAGTATTTT.

This clonotype was observed at least ten times. The chain employs TRBV19 and TRBJ1-5; no definite D call. The CDR3 consists of 15 residues. From germline, CDR1 is LNHDA and CDR2 SQIVND (reference sequence). The ends were cut back, 3 bases at V and 0 bases at J, with 9 bases in the middle. CDR3 sequence reads: CASSIGTLSNQPQHF. CDR3 DNA: TGTGCCAGTAGTATTGGCACTCTTAGCAATCAGCCCCAGCATTTT.

This clonotype was picked up a small number of times. The V gene is TRBV6-1, the J gene TRBJ1-4; TRBD1 matches at 8 bases. Germline CDR1 reads MNHNS; CDR2 reads SASEGT. The CDR3 is made up of 15 amino acids. V lost 6 bases and J lost 4; bases outside the gene matches: 7. The CDR3 reads CASRDGQGFNEKLFF. The CDR3 DNA sequence: TGTGCCAGCAGGGACGGACAGGGCTTTAATGAAAAACTGTTTTTT.

There are a few counts of this clonotype. J is TRBJ1-2 and V is TRBV24-1; unclear D gene. There are 14 residues in the CDR3. V lost 3 bases, J lost 5 bases, and 12 bases lay in between. Germline CDR1 is KGHDR and CDR2 is SFDVKD. The CDR3 DNA reads TGTGCCACCAGTGATCCATCAAAAGGATATGGCTACACCTTC. Translated: CATSDPSKGYGYTF.

The chain uses TRBV24-1 and TRBJ2-3, with 11 bases fitting TRBD2. Germline-derived CDR1 and CDR2 are KGHDR and SFDVKD. This CDR3 has 17 amino acids. V was pared by 4 bases and J by 2 bases, with 7 bases of the junction left unmatched. In DNA, the CDR3 is TGTGCCACCAGTGACCCCGGGACTAGCGGCTTCACAGATACGCAGTATTTT. Translated: CATSDPGTSGFTDTQYF.

Ten or more counts support this clonotype. The J gene is TRBJ1-2, the V gene TRBV20-1; unclear D gene. V was shortened by 3 bases and J by 4 bases, with 21 bases between the two germline ends. The CDR3 spans 16 residues. The V gene's germline CDR1 is DFQATT and CDR2 SNEGSKA (reference sequence). The CDR3 here is CSASPNFGLSSYGYTF. In DNA form, the CDR3 reads TGCAGTGCTAGTCCCAATTTTGGGTTGAGTTCCTATGGCTACACCTTC.

The rearrangement links TRBV25-1 to TRBJ2-1, with TRBD1 matching over 8 bases. With 7 bases clipped from V and 7 bases from J, the junction kept 12 bases outside the gene matches. The germline V gene has CDR1 MGHDK and CDR2 SYGVNS. The CDR3 loop spans 15 amino acids. The DNA of the CDR3 is TGTGCCAGCACCCCTGGCAGGGGGCCAGAAAATGAGCAGTTCTTC. Translating it yields CASTPGRGPENEQFF.

This clonotype came up a few times. J is TRBJ2-7 and V is TRBV2; 8 bases fit TRBD2. Germline V gives CDR1 SNHLY, CDR2 FYNNEI. This CDR3 spans 14 amino acids. The V segment lost 3 bases and the J segment 4 bases; nucleotides outside the gene matches: 5. The CDR3: CASSDKLAGYEQYF. DNA for the CDR3: TGTGCCAGCAGTGATAAGTTAGCGGGGTACGAGCAGTACTTC.

This clonotype was detected ten times or more. CDR3 sequence reads: CASSEERSPRDTRYNEQFF. The CDR3 coding sequence is TGTGCCAGCAGTGAAGAGCGTTCACCCCGGGACACACGATACAATGAGCAGTTCTTC. The chain uses TRBV2 and TRBJ2-1; TRBD1 might be the D (6 bases). Trimming removed 1 base from V and 4 bases from J, with 23 bases in between. The length of the CDR3 is 19 residues. Germline-derived CDR1 and CDR2 are SNHLY and FYNNEI. The full variable domain, rest sourced from reference TRBV2 and TRBJ2-1, is EPEVTQTPSHQVTQMGQEVILRCVPISNHLYFYWYRQILGQKVEFLVSFYNNEISEKSEIFDDQFSVERPDGSNFTLKIRSTKLEDSAMYFCASSEERSPRDTRYNEQFFGPGTRLTVL.

Comments on this clonotype: Lacking the conserved final phenylalanine or tryptophan, this CDR3 likely reflects a read error. The V call is TRBV5-1, the J call TRBJ1-1; possible D gene TRBD1, 6 bases. CDR1 and CDR2 from the germline V gene are SGHRS and YFSETQ. The germline V and J ends were trimmed by 5 bases and 1 base, with 12 bases remaining between them. This CDR3 comprises 14 residues. The CDR3, as DNA: TGCGCCAGCAGAACCGGGACACCGAACACTGAAGCTTTCATT. This encodes CASRTGTPNTEAFI.

This sequence joins TRBV24-1 and TRBJ2-2; no reliable D call. Germline lookup yields CDR1 KGHDR and CDR2 SFDVKD. Trimming removed 3 bases from V and 6 bases from J, with 19 bases in between. This CDR3 is 17 amino acids long. CDR3 protein: CATSDPRTQLRPGELFF. As DNA, the CDR3 is TGTGCCACCAGTGATCCGCGGACCCAACTAAGACCCGGGGAGCTGTTTTTT.